This entry lists 30 T cell receptor beta chains sequenced from one sample in a study of blood T cell repertoires in COVID-19. Data came from immunoSEQ multiplex PCR; TCRdb stores just in-frame clones and leaves some out. The profile covers about 130,000 clones, with roughly four fifths appearing a single time and 10% to 15% taken by the ten largest. What was sequenced was peripheral blood. The receptors originated from a human donor in a cohort sampled during active COVID-19.

The chain combines TRBV7-2 with TRBJ2-5; 9 nucleotides line up with TRBD1. Trimming at V came to 3 bases and at J to 5 bases, leaving 10 bases not matched to a gene. This CDR3 has 16 residues. CDR1 is SGHTA and CDR2 is FQGNSA in the germline V gene. The CDR3 here is CASSLAGQGFQETQYF. Here the CDR3 DNA reads TGTGCCAGCAGCTTGGCGGGACAGGGATTCCAGGAGACCCAGTACTTC. The full variable domain, completed using reference TRBV7-2 and TRBJ2-5, is GAGVSQSPSNKVTEKGKDVELRCDPISGHTALYWYRQSLGQGLEFLIYFQGNSAPDKSGLPSDRFSAERTGGSVSTLTIQRTQQEDSAVYLCASSLAGQGFQETQYFGPGTRLLVL.

A single count supports this clone. The sample carries other DNA sequences with the same CDR3. The chain combines TRBV28 with TRBJ2-1, with TRBD2 matching over 9 bases. The CDR3 consists of 16 residues. The V and J ends lost 2 bases and 10 bases, in that order; junction bases with no gene match: 12. Germline values: CDR1 MDHEN, CDR2 SYDVKM. The CDR3 DNA sequence: TGTGCCAGCAGTTTAGGAGGGCTCGCGGGGGGGCGGGAGCAGTTCTTC. It yields the protein CASSLGGLAGGREQFF.

This chain uses TRBV20-1 with TRBJ1-1; no reliable D call. Trimming removed 3 bases at V and 4 bases at J, with 12 bases between. The CDR3 totals 13 residues. CDR1 and CDR2 from the germline V gene are DFQATT and SNEGSKA (reference sequence). Here the CDR3 reads CSASRDGVTEAFF. CDR3 nucleotide sequence: TGCAGTGCTAGTCGGGATGGGGTCACTGAAGCTTTCTTT.

The chain joins TRBV3-1 (or the pseudogene TRBV3-2) to TRBJ2-2, with 11 positions matching TRBD2. The CDR3 has 17 amino acids. Trimming at V came to 3 bases and at J to 0 bases, leaving 3 bases not matched to a gene. The germline V gene encodes CDR1 LGHDT and CDR2 YNNKEL (reference sequence). CDR3 loop: CASSHRLAGSNTGELFF. DNA for the CDR3: TGTGCCAGCAGCCACCGACTAGCGGGGTCGAACACCGGGGAGCTGTTTTTT.

The chain is built from TRBV6-5 and TRBJ2-7, with 9 bases fitting TRBD2. Germline CDR1 is MNHEY and CDR2 is SVGAGI. The CDR3 extends over 15 amino acids. V shed 0 bases, J shed 6 bases, and the junction held 6 bases outside the gene matches. CDR3 DNA: TGTGCCAGCAGTTACTCGGGGCTAGCGGGGAGCGAGCAGTACTTC. Translating it yields CASSYSGLAGSEQYF.

V gene TRBV3-1 (or the pseudogene TRBV3-2) combines with J gene TRBJ2-1; TRBD2 agrees at 10 bases. V lost 4 bases to trimming and J lost 4 bases; unmatched junction nucleotides: 4. The CDR3 is made up of 15 amino acids. Germline V gene data show CDR1 as LGHDT and CDR2 as YNNKEL (reference sequence). The CDR3 DNA reads TGTGCCAGCAGCCGGGGAGCGGGGGGGTACAATGAGCAGTTCTTC. Its translation is CASSRGAGGYNEQFF.

This rearrangement joins TRBV10-3 to TRBJ2-3; 9 nucleotides line up with TRBD2. Trimming removed 6 bases from V and 0 bases from J; junction bases left unmatched: 4. Germline lookup yields CDR1 ENHRY and CDR2 SYGVKD. This CDR3 is 15 amino acids long. The CDR3 loop reads CAIRLAGASTDTQYF. The CDR3 DNA sequence: TGTGCCATCAGATTAGCGGGGGCAAGCACAGATACGCAGTATTTT.

Points on this clone: Other DNA sequences in the same sample also yield this CDR3. The rearrangement joins TRBV9 to TRBJ2-1; 11 positions agree with TRBD2. The germline gives CDR1 SGDLS, CDR2 YYNGEE. The CDR3 is 13 amino acids. V shed 4 bases, J shed 7 bases, and the junction held 1 base outside the gene matches. The CDR3 here is CASSLAGGNEQFF. The CDR3 DNA follows: TGTGCCAGCAGCTTAGCGGGGGGGAATGAGCAGTTCTTC.

V gene TRBV9 combines with J gene TRBJ1-3; the D is unclear. Germline V gene data show CDR1 as SGDLS and CDR2 as YYNGEE. The V gene lost 0 bases and the J gene lost 0 bases, with 10 bases spanning the gap. This CDR3 region has 16 residues. Here the CDR3 reads CASSVAADYSGNTIYF. The CDR3 bases are TGTGCCAGCAGCGTAGCGGCAGACTACTCTGGAAACACCATATATTTT.

The rearrangement uses TRBV20-1 and TRBJ2-7; D possibly corresponds to TRBD1 (5 bases). The CDR3 has 11 residues. Trimming took off 5 bases at V and 7 bases at J, with 12 bases between the two ends. Looked up from germline, CDR1 is DFQATT and CDR2 is SNEGSKA (reference sequence). In DNA, the CDR3 is TGCAGTGCTTCCCAAGGGGCTGAGCAGTACTTC. Its protein product is CSASQGAEQYF.

The chain combines TRBV3-1 (or the pseudogene TRBV3-2) with TRBJ2-1; 12 bases are shared with TRBD2. The trim removed 5 bases at V and 7 bases at J, leaving 12 bases unmatched. The CDR3 is 17 amino acids. CDR1 and CDR2 from the germline V gene are LGHDT and YNNKEL (reference sequence). Here the CDR3 reads CASSSLAGGIRSNEQFF. The CDR3 nucleotides are TGTGCCAGCAGCTCACTAGCGGGGGGAATCAGGTCGAATGAGCAGTTCTTC.

The chain links TRBV30 to TRBJ1-6; tentative D call: TRBD1 (5 bases). CDR1 and CDR2 from the germline V gene are GTSNPN and SVGIG (reference sequence). V was clipped by 6 bases and J by 9 bases, with 12 bases between them. This CDR3 has 12 amino acids. The CDR3 sequence: CACLGGVSPLHF. For the CDR3, the DNA is TGTGCCTGCCTCGGAGGGGTTTCACCCCTCCACTTT.

This clone was seen just once. The J gene is TRBJ2-1, the V gene TRBV7-9; 13 nucleotides line up with TRBD2. This CDR3 is 16 amino acids long. CDR1 SEHNR and CDR2 FQNEAQ come from the germline V gene (reference sequence). J was trimmed by 10 bases and V by 5 bases; bases with no gene match: 11. In DNA, the CDR3 is TGTGCCAGCAGCCTATTACTAGCGGGGGGGCCAGGGGAGCAGTTCTTC. Translation gives CASSLLLAGGPGEQFF.

The J gene is TRBJ2-5, the V gene TRBV7-9; 10 bases map to TRBD2. The CDR3 totals 17 residues. The germline CDR1 and CDR2 sequences are SEHNR and FQNEAQ (reference sequence). Trimming cost V 5 bases and J 5 bases; bases outside gene matches: 14. In nucleotides, the CDR3 is TGTGCCAGCAGCCGACTTGGAGCGGGGGGGGCTTTTGAGACCCAGTACTTC. Residues: CASSRLGAGGAFETQYF. The complete variable domain, with remaining parts taken from reference TRBV7-9 and TRBJ2-5, reads DTGVSQNPRHKITKRGQNVTFRCDPISEHNRLYWYRQTLGQGPEFLTYFQNEAQLEKSRLLSDRFSAERPKGSFSTLEIQRTEQGDSAMYLCASSRLGAGGAFETQYFGPGTRLLVL.

The chain uses TRBV29-1 and TRBJ1-2, with 10 bases identical to TRBD1. The CDR3 spans 13 residues. Unmatched junction bases numbered 8, after V lost 7 bases and J lost 6 bases. CDR1 and CDR2 (germline): SQVTM, ANQGSEA. CDR3 residues: CSGTGTGVDGYTF. DNA for the CDR3: TGCAGCGGAACCGGGACAGGGGTGGATGGCTACACCTTC.

A few counts support this clone. This chain links TRBV10-1 with TRBJ2-3, with a weak D call TRBD2 (6 bases). The CDR3 loop spans 14 amino acids. Germline V CDR1 and CDR2: WNHNN, SYGVQD (reference sequence). V was cut by 4 bases and J by 4 bases, with 12 bases left in between. This chain's CDR3 is CASSVGGVSDTQYF. The DNA of the CDR3 is TGCGCCAGCAGTGTCGGCGGGGTCTCAGATACGCAGTATTTT.

The chain links TRBV5-1 to TRBJ2-7, with 9 nucleotides matching TRBD1. V gave up 0 bases and J gave up 3 bases; unmatched junction bases: 7. Germline assignment: CDR1 SGHRS and CDR2 YFSETQ. The length of the CDR3 is 16 residues. This CDR3 reads CASSLDGRQGDYEQYF. In DNA, the CDR3 is TGCGCCAGCAGCTTGGATGGACGACAGGGGGACTACGAGCAGTACTTC. Full variable domain (remainder filled in from reference TRBV5-1 and TRBJ2-7): KAGVTQTPRYLIKTRGQQVTLSCSPISGHRSVSWYQQTPGQGLQFLFEYFSETQRNKGNFPGRFSGRQFSNSRSEMNVSTLELGDSALYLCASSLDGRQGDYEQYFGPGTRLTVT.

CDR3 sequence (DNA): TGTGCCAGCAGCGCGGGGGGGACGACTAGCGCGCGCTCCTACGAGCAGTACTTC. It specifies CASSAGGTTSARSYEQYF. The V call is TRBV9, the J call TRBJ2-7, with 8 bases fitting TRBD2. CDR3 length: 18 amino acids. The V segment lost 3 bases and the J segment 0 bases; nucleotides outside the gene matches: 14. Per germline, CDR1 SGDLS and CDR2 YYNGEE.

The rearrangement uses TRBV19 and TRBJ2-7; 9 positions match TRBD1. Germline CDR1 reads LNHDA; CDR2 reads SQIVND (reference sequence). Trimming at V came to 5 bases and at J to 0 bases, leaving 5 bases not matched to a gene. The CDR3 is 15 residues long. The CDR3 here is CASSPGQGFSYEQYF. The DNA of the CDR3 is TGTGCCAGTAGTCCGGGACAGGGTTTCTCCTACGAGCAGTACTTC.

This chain connects TRBV19 to TRBJ1-3; 8 bases fit TRBD1. The CDR3 spans 15 residues. Trimming cost V 5 bases and J 1 base; bases outside gene matches: 4. CDR1 and CDR2 (germline): LNHDA, SQIVND (reference sequence). CDR3 protein: CASSFTGGSGNTIYF. Here the CDR3 DNA reads TGTGCCAGTAGTTTTACAGGGGGTTCTGGAAACACCATATATTTT.

This chain uses TRBV11-2 with TRBJ2-1; D is unresolved. Germline CDR1 is SGHAT and CDR2 is FQNNGV. CDR3 length equals 11 residues. V lost 1 base, J lost 10 bases, and 5 bases lay in between. In DNA form, the CDR3 reads TGTGCCAGCAGCTTAGCTCTAGAGCAGTTCTTC. Its protein product is CASSLALEQFF.

The rearrangement joins TRBV12-5 to TRBJ1-6, with TRBD1 identical over 7 bases. In germline, CDR1 is LGHNT, CDR2 FRNRAP. V lost 5 bases and J lost 3; bases outside the gene matches: 4. There are 15 residues in the CDR3. CDR3 coding DNA: TGTGCTAGTGGTCTGGGACAGAACTATAATTCACCCCTCCACTTT. This codes for CASGLGQNYNSPLHF.

On this clone: Other nucleotide sequences from this sample produce the same CDR3. The J gene is TRBJ1-1, the V gene TRBV27, with D tentatively TRBD1 (5 bases). V gave up 3 bases and J gave up 2 bases, with 7 bases separating them. The length of the CDR3 is 13 residues. The germline CDR1 and CDR2 sequences are MNHEY and SMNVEV (reference sequence). The CDR3 bases are TGTGCCAGCAGTTTCGGGGGAAACACTGAAGCTTTCTTT. Translated, it gives CASSFGGNTEAFF.

This chain joins TRBV29-1 and TRBJ1-2; 11 nucleotides agree with TRBD1. Trimming removed 7 bases from V and 4 bases from J; junction bases left unmatched: 8. This CDR3 is 14 amino acids long. Germline CDR1 and CDR2: SQVTM and ANQGSEA. CDR3 bases: TGCAGCGCCCGAGGACAGGGGGCCGTCTATGGCTACACCTTC. Its translation is CSARGQGAVYGYTF.

The sample holds one count of this clone. The chain employs TRBV27 and TRBJ2-1; D possibly corresponds to TRBD2 (5 bases). The V gene's germline CDR1 is MNHEY and CDR2 SMNVEV (reference sequence). V was shortened by 7 bases and J by 6 bases, with 16 bases between the two germline ends. The CDR3 sequence is 14 residues long. The DNA of the CDR3 is TGTGCCAGCATTCGGCTAGCTGGTGCCAATGAGCAGTTCTTC. Translated, it gives CASIRLAGANEQFF.

The J gene is TRBJ2-2, the V gene TRBV11-3, with D uncertain. The CDR3 spans 12 residues. Between the trimmed V and J ends, which lost 4 bases and 3 bases, there was a span of 3 bases. Per germline, CDR1 SGHNT and CDR2 YENEEA. CDR3 loop: CASSSYTGELFF. The CDR3 DNA is TGTGCCAGCAGCTCCTACACCGGGGAGCTGTTTTTT.

The chain recombines TRBV5-6 with TRBJ1-1, with D perhaps TRBD1 (6 bases). This CDR3 spans 16 amino acids. Trimming pared 5 bases from V and 0 bases from J, leaving 17 bases between. The germline gives CDR1 SGHDT, CDR2 YYEEEE. This CDR3 is CASRSRWGGLNTEAFF. The CDR3 region has the DNA TGTGCCAGCAGGTCCCGTTGGGGGGGCCTGAACACTGAAGCTTTCTTT.

This clone was found many times. Here the CDR3 reads CASSFPAGRRTEAFF. CDR3 in DNA: TGTGCCAGCAGCTTTCCTGCGGGGCGGCGGACTGAAGCTTTCTTT. V usage is TRBV5-8 and J usage is TRBJ1-1, with D possibly being TRBD1 (5 bases). Trimming pared 2 bases from V and 5 bases from J, leaving 16 bases between. Germline values: CDR1 SGHTS, CDR2 YDEGEE. This CDR3 is built from 15 residues. Combining the CDR3 with reference TRBV5-8 and TRBJ1-1 gives the whole variable domain EAGVTQSPTHLIKTRGQQATLRCSPISGHTSVYWYQQALGLGLQFLLWYDEGEERNRGNFPPRFSGRQFPNYSSELNVNALELEDSALYLCASSFPAGRRTEAFFGQGTRLTVV.

This chain uses TRBV6-5 with TRBJ1-5; a weak D match, TRBD1 (5 bases). The germline V gene has CDR1 MNHEY and CDR2 SVGAGI. This CDR3 is built from 13 residues. Deletions cut 6 bases from V and 7 bases from J, with 13 bases between. CDR3: CASRDSQGQPQHF. The CDR3 DNA reads TGTGCCAGCAGAGACAGCCAGGGACAGCCCCAGCATTTT.

The chain uses TRBV7-8 and TRBJ2-7; possible D gene TRBD1, 6 bases. CDR3 length: 12 amino acids. Germline CDR1 and CDR2: SGHVS and FQNEAQ. Trimming shortened V by 5 bases and J by 4 bases, and 9 bases separated the two germline ends. The CDR3 here is CASSLTGYEQYF. The CDR3 DNA reads TGTGCCAGCAGCCTTACAGGGTACGAGCAGTACTTC.